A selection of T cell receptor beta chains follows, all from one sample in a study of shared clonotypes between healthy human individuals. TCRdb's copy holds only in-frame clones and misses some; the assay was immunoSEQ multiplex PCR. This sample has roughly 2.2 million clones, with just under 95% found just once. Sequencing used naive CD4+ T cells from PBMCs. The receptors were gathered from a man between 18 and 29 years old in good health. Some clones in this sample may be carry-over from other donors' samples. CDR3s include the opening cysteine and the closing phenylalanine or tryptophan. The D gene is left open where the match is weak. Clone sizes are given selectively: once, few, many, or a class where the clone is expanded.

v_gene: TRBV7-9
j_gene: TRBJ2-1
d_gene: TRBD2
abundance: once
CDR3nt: TGTGCCAGCAGCTTAGTGTGGAGTAGCGGGAGAGGGTCCTACAATGAGCAGTTCTTC
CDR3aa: CASSLVWSSGRGSYNEQFF

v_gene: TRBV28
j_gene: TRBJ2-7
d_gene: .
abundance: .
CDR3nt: TGTGCCAGCAGTTTACATCTAGCGTCAGGCGAGCAGTACTTC
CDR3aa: CASSLHLASGEQYF

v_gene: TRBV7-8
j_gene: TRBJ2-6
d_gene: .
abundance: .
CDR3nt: TGTGCCAGCAGCCCCCACGGAGGGGTCTCTGGGGCCAACGTCCTGACTTTC
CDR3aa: CASSPHGGVSGANVLTF

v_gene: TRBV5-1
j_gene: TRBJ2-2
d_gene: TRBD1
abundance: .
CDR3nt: TGCGCCAGCAGCTCCGACAGGGTCACCGGGGAGCTGTTTTTT
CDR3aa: CASSSDRVTGELFF

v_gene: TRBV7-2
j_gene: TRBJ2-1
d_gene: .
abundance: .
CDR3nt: TGTGCCAGCAGCTTATTCCCTAGCGCCCGGGAGTTCTTC
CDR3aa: CASSLFPSAREFF

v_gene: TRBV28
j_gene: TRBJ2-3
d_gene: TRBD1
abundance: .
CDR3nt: TGTGCCAGCAGTTTTCAGGGGGTTTTTGACACAGATACGCAGTATTTT
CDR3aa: CASSFQGVFDTDTQYF

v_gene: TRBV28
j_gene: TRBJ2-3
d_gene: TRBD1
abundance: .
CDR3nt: TGTGCCAGCAGTTACCCAAGGCAGGGGGCAGATACGCAGTATTTT
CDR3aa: CASSYPRQGADTQYF

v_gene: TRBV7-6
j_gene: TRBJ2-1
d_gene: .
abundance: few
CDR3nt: TGTGCCAGCAGCTTATGGGAGAATGAGCAGTTCTTC
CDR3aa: CASSLWENEQFF

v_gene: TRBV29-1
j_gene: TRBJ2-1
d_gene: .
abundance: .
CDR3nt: TGCAGCGTTGGGGGCATTAAGTCCTACAATGAGCAGTTCTTC
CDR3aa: CSVGGIKSYNEQFF

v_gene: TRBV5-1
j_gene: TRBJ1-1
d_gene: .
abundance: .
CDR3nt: TGCGCCAGCAGCTTTTCGGACGGGAGGGGGACTGAAGCTTTCTTT
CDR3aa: CASSFSDGRGTEAFF